This T cell receptor (beta chain) was found in a study of cytomegalovirus exposure and HLA in healthy donors. Germline CDR1 reads SGDLS; CDR2 reads YYNGEE. With 1 base removed from V and 5 bases from J, the gap between germline ends came to 12 bases. The CDR3 loop spans 14 amino acids. The PCR made use of 60 Vbeta and 13 Jbeta primers. This table comes from immunoSEQ multiplex PCR, and its TCRdb copy is limited to in-frame clones, with some not included. The data hold 160,000 or so clones, with 77% observed a single time. The sequenced sample was PBMCs. The genes are TRBV9 and TRBJ2-5; TRBD2 might be the D (5 bases). The sequence was collected from a man aged 25-45 years in good health and CMV-seropositive. The CDR3 sequence: CASSVTGVGETQYF. CDR3 in DNA: TGTGCCAGCAGCGTAACCGGGGTTGGGGAGACCCAGTACTTC.